The T cell receptor beta chain described here comes from a study of blood T cell repertoires in COVID-19. At the level of the study: Italy, Spain and the United States were the sources of the convalescent and acute COVID-19 samples. PBMCs, B-cell-depleted T cells, or T cells were the source of the cDNA or gDNA that made up the material.

This CDR3 is built from 13 residues. V was shortened by 2 bases and J by 3 bases, with 8 bases between the two germline ends. Germline loops: CDR1 MDHEN, CDR2 SYDVKM. In the original analysis: Cell counts per sample came from amplifying reference gene primers. Libraries were prepared by immunoSEQ multiplex PCR; TCRdb keeps only in-frame clonotypes and omits some of them. V and J calls and clone size are copied from that table; D and trimming were computed from the DNA. The sample holds under 200,000 clones, 80% to 90% seen once. The gene calls are TRBV28 and TRBJ2-7; D unclear. This TCR was sampled from a woman aged 70 to 79 with acute or convalescent COVID-19. Sequences were obtained from peripheral blood. The CDR3 DNA reads as TGTGCCAGCAGTTTAATAGGCGGCTACGAGCAGTACTTC. Residues: CASSLIGGYEQYF. The full variable domain, in which reference TRBV28 and TRBJ2-7 provide the parts outside the CDR3, is DVKVTQSSRYLVKRTGEKVFLECVQDMDHENMFWYRQDPGLGLRLIYFSYDVKMKEKGDIPEGYSVSREKKERFSLILESASTNQTSMYLCASSLIGGYEQYFGPGTRLTVT.